These T cell receptor beta chains were read from a single sample in a study of blood T cell repertoires in COVID-19. Assay used: immunoSEQ multiplex PCR; TCRdb lists only in-frame clones, some missing. The sample holds about 260,000 clones, more than 80% seen once. Sequenced: PBMCs or T cells enriched from blood (not recorded which). The receptors here all came from a man aged 50-59 years who had been exposed to COVID-19. Each CDR3 is given with its conserved first and last residue. The order of the fields is D gene, clone size, V gene, J gene, CDR3 protein, CDR3 DNA. The D gene is left open where the match is weak. The size entry is marked missing in some rows and otherwise reads once, few, many or a size class.

.	.	TRBV24-1	TRBJ1-2	CATRDSTRGGYTF	TGTGCCACCCGTGACTCCACCCGAGGTGGCTACACCTTC
.	once	TRBV5-4	TRBJ2-7	CASSLGSISSYEQYF	TGTGCCAGCAGCTTGGGCAGTATAAGCTCCTACGAGCAGTACTTC
TRBD1	.	TRBV5-5	TRBJ1-2	CASSLAQGAIYYGYTF	TGTGCCAGCAGCTTAGCACAGGGGGCGATTTACTATGGCTACACCTTC
TRBD1	.	TRBV28	TRBJ1-6	CASSTKQGGVAPLHF	TGTGCCAGCAGTACTAAACAGGGGGGAGTAGCACCCCTCCACTTT
.	.	TRBV15	TRBJ1-2	CATSRESLPNYGYTF	TGTGCCACCAGCAGAGAAAGCCTACCTAACTATGGCTACACCTTC
.	.	TRBV6-2/TRBV6-3	TRBJ1-1	CASSPADSMPPEAFF	TGTGCCAGCAGCCCCGCCGACAGCATGCCACCTGAAGCTTTCTTT
TRBD1	.	TRBV19	TRBJ1-3	CASSITGASGNTIYF	TGTGCCAGTAGTATCACAGGGGCCTCTGGAAACACCATATATTTT
TRBD1	once	TRBV7-9	TRBJ2-1	CASSLLGDSSMRFF	TGTGCCAGCAGCTTACTGGGGGACAGTTCCATGCGGTTCTTC
.	.	TRBV28	TRBJ1-5	CASSLLAQPQHF	TGTGCCAGCAGTTTGTTAGCCCAGCCCCAGCATTTT
TRBD2	.	TRBV6-1	TRBJ2-5	CASSDGGGQETQYF	TGTGCCAGCAGTGATGGGGGGGGCCAAGAGACCCAGTACTTC
.	.	TRBV3-1/TRBV3-2	TRBJ2-5	CASSQGGGTQYF	TGTGCCAGCAGCCAAGGGGGCGGGACCCAGTACTTC
.	.	TRBV6-5	TRBJ1-5	CASEKHFRDIQPQHF	TGTGCCAGCGAGAAGCATTTTAGGGACATTCAGCCCCAGCATTTT
TRBD1	.	TRBV9	TRBJ2-3	CASSAQGATDTQYF	TGTGCCAGCAGCGCCCAGGGGGCCACAGATACGCAGTATTTT
TRBD1	.	TRBV10-3	TRBJ1-5	CATTRTGGQPQHF	TGTGCCACTACCCGGACAGGGGGTCAGCCCCAGCATTTT
.	.	TRBV18	TRBJ1-2	CASSPEDSSYGYTF	TGTGCCAGCTCACCAGAGGACAGTAGTTATGGCTACACCTTC
.	.	TRBV5-8	TRBJ2-3	CASSLAVFFTDTQYF	TGTGCCAGCAGCTTGGCGGTGTTCTTTACAGATACGCAGTATTTT
.	few	TRBV2	TRBJ1-1	CASSERGYEAFF	TGTGCCAGCAGTGAAAGGGGCTATGAAGCTTTCTTT
TRBD1	.	TRBV7-9	TRBJ1-2	CASSLWRGPLSGGYTF	TGTGCCAGCAGCTTGTGGAGGGGGCCGCTCTCGGGTGGCTACACCTTC
.	.	TRBV28	TRBJ2-3	CASSSLTRGVSTDTQYF	TGTGCCAGCAGTTCCCTCACTAGAGGCGTTAGCACAGATACGCAGTATTTT
.	.	TRBV5-1	TRBJ2-1	CASSLALSSYNEQFF	TGCGCCAGCAGCTTGGCGCTGAGCTCCTACAATGAGCAGTTCTTC
TRBD2	.	TRBV28	TRBJ2-3	CASSFPGGPADTQYF	TGTGCCAGCAGTTTCCCGGGGGGGCCAGCAGATACGCAGTATTTT
TRBD1	.	TRBV6-5	TRBJ1-5	CASGWTGGDQPQHF	TGTGCCAGCGGCTGGACAGGGGGCGATCAGCCCCAGCATTTT
TRBD1	.	TRBV23-1	TRBJ2-2	CASSQSQTGSISGELFF	TGCGCCAGCAGTCAATCTCAGACAGGGTCTATATCCGGGGAGCTGTTTTTT